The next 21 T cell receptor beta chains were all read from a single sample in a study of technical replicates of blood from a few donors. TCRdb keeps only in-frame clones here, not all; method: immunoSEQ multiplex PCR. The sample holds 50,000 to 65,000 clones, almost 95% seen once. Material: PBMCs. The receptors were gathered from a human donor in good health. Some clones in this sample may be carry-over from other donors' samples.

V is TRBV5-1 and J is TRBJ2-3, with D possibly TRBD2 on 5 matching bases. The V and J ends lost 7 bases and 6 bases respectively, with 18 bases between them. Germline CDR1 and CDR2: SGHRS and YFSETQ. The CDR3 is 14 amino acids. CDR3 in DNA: TGCGCCAGCCAGCAGCTAGCCGACGGGGATACGCAGTATTTT. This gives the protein CASQQLADGDTQYF.

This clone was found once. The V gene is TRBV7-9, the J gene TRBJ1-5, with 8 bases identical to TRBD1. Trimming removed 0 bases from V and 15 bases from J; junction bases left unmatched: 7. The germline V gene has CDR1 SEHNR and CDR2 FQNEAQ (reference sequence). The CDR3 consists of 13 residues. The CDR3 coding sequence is TGTGCCAGCAGCTTAGCATGGCAGGGGGCATTGCATTTT. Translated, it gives CASSLAWQGALHF.

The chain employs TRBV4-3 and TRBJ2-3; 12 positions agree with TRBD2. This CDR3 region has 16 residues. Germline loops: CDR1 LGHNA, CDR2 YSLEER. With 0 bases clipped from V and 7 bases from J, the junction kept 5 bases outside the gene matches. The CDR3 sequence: CASSQDPSGGANTQYF. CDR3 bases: TGCGCCAGCAGCCAAGACCCTAGCGGGGGGGCGAATACGCAGTATTTT.

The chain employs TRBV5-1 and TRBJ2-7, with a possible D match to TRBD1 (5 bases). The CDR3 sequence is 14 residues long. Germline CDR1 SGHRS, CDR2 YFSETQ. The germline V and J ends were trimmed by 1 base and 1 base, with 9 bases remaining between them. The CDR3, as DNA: TGCGCCAGCAGCTTGACGGCAGGGTCCTACGAGCAGTACTTC. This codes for CASSLTAGSYEQYF.

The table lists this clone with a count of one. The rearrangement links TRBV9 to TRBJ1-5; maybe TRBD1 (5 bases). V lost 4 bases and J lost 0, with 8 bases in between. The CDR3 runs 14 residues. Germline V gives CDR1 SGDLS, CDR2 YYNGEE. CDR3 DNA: TGTGCCAGCAGCATAGACAGTAGCAATCAGCCCCAGCATTTT. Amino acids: CASSIDSSNQPQHF.

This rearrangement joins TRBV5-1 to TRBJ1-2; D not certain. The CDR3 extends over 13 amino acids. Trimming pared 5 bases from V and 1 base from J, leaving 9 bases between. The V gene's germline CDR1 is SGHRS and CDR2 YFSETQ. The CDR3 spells CASRDGGNYGYTF. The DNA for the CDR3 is TGCGCCAGCAGAGACGGCGGTAACTATGGCTACACCTTC.

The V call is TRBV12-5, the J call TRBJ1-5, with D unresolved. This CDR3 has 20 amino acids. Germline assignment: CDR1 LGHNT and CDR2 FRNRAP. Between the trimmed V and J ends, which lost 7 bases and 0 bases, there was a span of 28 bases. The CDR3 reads CASATSYTRREPDSNQPQHF. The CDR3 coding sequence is TGTGCTAGTGCCACCTCGTATACCAGGCGGGAACCGGATAGCAATCAGCCCCAGCATTTT.

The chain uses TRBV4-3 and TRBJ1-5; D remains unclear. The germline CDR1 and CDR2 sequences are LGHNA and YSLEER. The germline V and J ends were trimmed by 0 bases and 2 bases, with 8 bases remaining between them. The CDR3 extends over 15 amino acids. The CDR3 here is CASSQDSTGNQPQHF. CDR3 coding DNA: TGCGCCAGCAGCCAAGATTCGACTGGCAATCAGCCCCAGCATTTT.

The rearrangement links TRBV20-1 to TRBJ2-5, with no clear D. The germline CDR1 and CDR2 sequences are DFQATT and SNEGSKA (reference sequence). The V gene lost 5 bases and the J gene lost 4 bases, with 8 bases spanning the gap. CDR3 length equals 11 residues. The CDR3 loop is CSASRRETQYF. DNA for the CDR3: TGCAGTGCTTCCAGGCGAGAGACCCAGTACTTC.

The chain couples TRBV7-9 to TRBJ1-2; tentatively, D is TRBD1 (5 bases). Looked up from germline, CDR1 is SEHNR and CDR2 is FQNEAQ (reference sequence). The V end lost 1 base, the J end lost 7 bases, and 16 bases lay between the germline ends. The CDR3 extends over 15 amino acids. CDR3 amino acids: CASSLEVFRESGYTF. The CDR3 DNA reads TGTGCCAGCAGCTTAGAGGTTTTCAGGGAAAGTGGCTACACCTTC. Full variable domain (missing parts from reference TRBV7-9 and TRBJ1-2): DTGVSQNPRHKITKRGQNVTFRCDPISEHNRLYWYRQTLGQGPEFLTYFQNEAQLEKSRLLSDRFSAERPKGSFSTLEIQRTEQGDSAMYLCASSLEVFRESGYTFGSGTRLTVV.

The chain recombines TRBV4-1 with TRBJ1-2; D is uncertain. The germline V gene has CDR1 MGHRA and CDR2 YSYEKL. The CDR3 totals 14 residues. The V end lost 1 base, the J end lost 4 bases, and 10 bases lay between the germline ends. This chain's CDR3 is CASSQGRGGYGYTF. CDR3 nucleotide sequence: TGCGCCAGCAGCCAAGGCCGGGGAGGCTATGGCTACACCTTC.

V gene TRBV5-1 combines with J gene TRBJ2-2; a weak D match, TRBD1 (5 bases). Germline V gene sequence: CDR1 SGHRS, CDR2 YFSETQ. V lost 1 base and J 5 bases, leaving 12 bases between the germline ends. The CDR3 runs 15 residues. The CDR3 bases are TGCGCCAGCAGCTTGTTGGGGCCCGAGACCGGGGAGCTGTTTTTT. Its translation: CASSLLGPETGELFF.

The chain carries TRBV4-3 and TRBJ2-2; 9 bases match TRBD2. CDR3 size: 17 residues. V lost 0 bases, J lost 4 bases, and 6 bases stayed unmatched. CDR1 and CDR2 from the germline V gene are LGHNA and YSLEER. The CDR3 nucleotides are TGCGCCAGCAGCCAAGATAGGCTAGCGGGATTCACCGGGGAGCTGTTTTTT. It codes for CASSQDRLAGFTGELFF.

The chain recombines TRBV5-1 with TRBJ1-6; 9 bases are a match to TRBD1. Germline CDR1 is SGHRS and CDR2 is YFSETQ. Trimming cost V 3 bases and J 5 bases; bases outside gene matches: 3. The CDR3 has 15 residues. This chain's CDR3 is CASSSGQGDNSPLHF. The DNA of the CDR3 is TGCGCCAGCAGCTCGGGACAGGGAGATAATTCACCCCTCCACTTT.

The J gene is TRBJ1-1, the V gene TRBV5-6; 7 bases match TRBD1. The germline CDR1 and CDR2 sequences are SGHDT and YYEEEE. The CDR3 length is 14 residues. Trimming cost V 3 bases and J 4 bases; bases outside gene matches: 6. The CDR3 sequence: CASSYLQGTTEAFF. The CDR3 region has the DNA TGTGCCAGCAGCTACCTACAGGGGACCACTGAAGCTTTCTTT.

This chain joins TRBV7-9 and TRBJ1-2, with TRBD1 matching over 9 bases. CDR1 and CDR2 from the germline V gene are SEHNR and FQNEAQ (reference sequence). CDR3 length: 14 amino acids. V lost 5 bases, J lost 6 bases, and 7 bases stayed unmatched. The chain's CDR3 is CASSHGTGIHGYTF. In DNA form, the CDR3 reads TGTGCCAGCAGCCACGGGACAGGGATCCATGGCTACACCTTC.

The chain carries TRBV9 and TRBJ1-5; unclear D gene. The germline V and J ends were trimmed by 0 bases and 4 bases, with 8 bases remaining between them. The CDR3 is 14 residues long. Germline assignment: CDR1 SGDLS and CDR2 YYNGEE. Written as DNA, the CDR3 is TGTGCCAGCAGCGTAGGGGGAGTTAATCAGCCCCAGCATTTT. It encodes CASSVGGVNQPQHF. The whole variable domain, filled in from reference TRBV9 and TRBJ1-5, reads DSGVTQTPKHLITATGQRVTLRCSPRSGDLSVYWYQQSLDQGLQFLIQYYNGEERAKGNILERFSAQQFPDLHSELNLSSLELGDSALYFCASSVGGVNQPQHFGDGTRLSIL.

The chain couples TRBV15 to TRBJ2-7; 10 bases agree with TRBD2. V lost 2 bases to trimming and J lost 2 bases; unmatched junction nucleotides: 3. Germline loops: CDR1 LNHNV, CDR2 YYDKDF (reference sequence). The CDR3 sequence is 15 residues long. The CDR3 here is CATSRWLAGAYEQYF. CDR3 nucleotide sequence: TGTGCCACCAGCAGATGGCTAGCGGGAGCCTACGAGCAGTACTTC.

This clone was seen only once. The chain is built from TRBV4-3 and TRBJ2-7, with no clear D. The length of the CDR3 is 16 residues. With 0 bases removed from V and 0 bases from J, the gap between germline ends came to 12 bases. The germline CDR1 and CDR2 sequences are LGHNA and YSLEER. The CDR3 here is CASSQDRSGISYEQYF. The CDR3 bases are TGCGCCAGCAGCCAAGACCGATCCGGTATCTCCTACGAGCAGTACTTC.

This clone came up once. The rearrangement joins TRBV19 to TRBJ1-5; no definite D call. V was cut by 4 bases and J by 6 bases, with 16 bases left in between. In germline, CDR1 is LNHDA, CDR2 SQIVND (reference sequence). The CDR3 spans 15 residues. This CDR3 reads CASSKADGVSQPQHF. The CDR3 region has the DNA TGTGCCAGTAGTAAGGCCGACGGGGTTAGTCAGCCCCAGCATTTT. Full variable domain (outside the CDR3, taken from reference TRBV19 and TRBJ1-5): DGGITQSPKYLFRKEGQNVTLSCEQNLNHDAMYWYRQDPGQGLRLIYYSQIVNDFQKGDIAEGYSVSREKKESFPLTVTSAQKNPTAFYLCASSKADGVSQPQHFGDGTRLSIL.

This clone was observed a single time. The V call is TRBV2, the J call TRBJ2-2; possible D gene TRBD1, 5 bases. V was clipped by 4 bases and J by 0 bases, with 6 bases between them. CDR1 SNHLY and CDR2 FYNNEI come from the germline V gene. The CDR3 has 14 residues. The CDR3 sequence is CASSGQTNTGELFF. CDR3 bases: TGTGCCAGCAGTGGACAGACGAACACCGGGGAGCTGTTTTTT.